Presented here are 9 T cell receptor beta chains from one specimen sequenced in a study of T cell responses to AZD1222 COVID-19 vaccine. TCRdb's table, derived via immunoSEQ multiplex PCR, lists solely in-frame clones and lacks some. Of 150,000 to 180,000 clones listed, roughly nine tenths are singletons. Material: peripheral blood, obtained on day 0 of MenACWY control vaccination. Receptor source: an adult in good health.

This chain connects TRBV11-2 to TRBJ1-6; D gene uncertain. CDR1 SGHAT and CDR2 FQNNGV come from the germline V gene. CDR3 length equals 18 residues. V lost 1 base and J 0 bases, leaving 13 bases between the germline ends. Written as DNA, the CDR3 is TGTGCCAGCAGCTTAGGGATGGAGTCAAGCTCCTATAATTCACCCCTCCACTTT. Its protein is CASSLGMESSSYNSPLHF.

The chain has TRBV7-9 and TRBJ1-2; 7 positions agree with TRBD1. This CDR3 is 14 amino acids long. CDR1 is SEHNR, CDR2 FQNEAQ, per germline (reference sequence). Losses at the gene ends were 5 bases for V and 5 bases for J; bases not matched to a gene: 8. The CDR3 nucleotides read TGTGCCAGCAGCAAACAGGGGCCGGGGTATGGCTACACCTTC. Translated: CASSKQGPGYGYTF.

The table lists this clone with a count of one. The chain couples TRBV6-6 to TRBJ2-7; no firm D call. Germline CDR1 is MNHNY and CDR2 is SVGAGI (reference sequence). The CDR3 contains 15 residues. The germline V and J ends were trimmed by 9 bases and 1 base, with 19 bases remaining between them. The CDR3 DNA is TGTGCCAGTCTCGAGACCGGTGTAGCATCCTACGAGCAGTACTTC. Translation: CASLETGVASYEQYF.

The sample holds one count of this clone. V gene TRBV21-1 combines with J gene TRBJ1-1; the listed D gene, TRBD1, was not tested against the DNA. TRBV21-1 is a documented pseudogene. The CDR3 consists of 18 residues. Here the CDR3 reads CASSITTGTGALNTEAFF. The CDR3 DNA reads as TGTGCCAGCAGCATTACTACGGGGACAGGGGCTCTTAACACTGAAGCTTTCTTT.

The chain is built from TRBV5-1 and TRBJ1-6; 7 bases are a match to TRBD1. The germline V gene encodes CDR1 SGHRS and CDR2 YFSETQ. This CDR3 is 14 amino acids long. V shed 4 bases, J shed 8 bases, and the junction held 6 bases outside the gene matches. The CDR3 nucleotides are TGCGCCAGCAGCCCAGGACAGGATTATTCACCCCTCCACTTT. Translation gives CASSPGQDYSPLHF.

The V gene is TRBV5-1, the J gene TRBJ1-3, with unresolved D. This CDR3 spans 15 amino acids. Trimming took off 4 bases at V and 4 bases at J, with 15 bases between the two ends. Germline CDR1 and CDR2: SGHRS and YFSETQ. CDR3 bases: TGCGCCAGCAGCGTCAGTCTCCCCCCAGGAAACACCATATATTTT. This translates into CASSVSLPPGNTIYF.

CDR3 loop: CASSSEVQETQYF. In DNA form, the CDR3 reads TGCGCCAGCAGCTCGGAGGTTCAAGAGACCCAGTACTTC. V is TRBV5-1 and J is TRBJ2-5, with a possible D match to TRBD2 (5 bases). The CDR3 has 13 residues. V was shortened by 3 bases and J by 2 bases, with 8 bases between the two germline ends. Germline CDR1 and CDR2: SGHRS and YFSETQ.

This chain connects TRBV18 to TRBJ2-3; TRBD2 is a possible D gene (5 bases). Deletions cut 1 base from V and 0 bases from J, with 11 bases between. This CDR3 comprises 16 residues. CDR1 KGHSH and CDR2 LQKENI come from the germline V gene. Here the CDR3 DNA reads TGTGCCAGCTCACCACGCCCTGGACTGAGCACAGATACGCAGTATTTT. Protein: CASSPRPGLSTDTQYF.

The genes are TRBV19 and TRBJ1-1; D possibly corresponds to TRBD1 (5 bases). Germline loops: CDR1 LNHDA, CDR2 SQIVND (reference sequence). V dropped 5 bases and J dropped 7 bases, with 8 bases sitting between them. The CDR3 is made up of 11 amino acids. Here the CDR3 DNA reads TGTGCCAGTAGTTGGGACCTTGAAGCTTTCTTT. Protein product: CASSWDLEAFF. The variable domain in full, completed from reference TRBV19 and TRBJ1-1, reads DGGITQSPKYLFRKEGQNVTLSCEQNLNHDAMYWYRQDPGQGLRLIYYSQIVNDFQKGDIAEGYSVSREKKESFPLTVTSAQKNPTAFYLCASSWDLEAFFGQGTRLTVV.